The 6 T cell receptor beta chains presented below share a single source sample, sequenced in a study of Tregs in tolerant kidney transplant recipients. TCRdb's copy holds only in-frame clones and misses some; the assay was immunoSEQ multiplex PCR. This table has about 56,000 clones, over 70% appearing once. Material for sequencing was CD4+ T cells from blood. The receptor source for this set is a human donor in good health.

CDR3 residues: CASSKPGTGEDIQYF. CDR3 in DNA: TGTGCCAGCAGCAAGCCCGGGACAGGGGAGGACATTCAGTACTTC. This chain uses TRBV21-1 with TRBJ2-4; TRBD1, the table's D call, was not compared with the DNA. TRBV21-1 is recorded as a pseudogene. The CDR3 is 15 amino acids.

The genes are TRBV30 and TRBJ1-2, with no clear D. The germline V gene has CDR1 GTSNPN and CDR2 SVGIG (reference sequence). Trimming removed 3 bases from V and 7 bases from J, with 12 bases in between. The CDR3 is made up of 12 amino acids. CDR3 region: CAWRPVGGGYTF. Written as DNA, the CDR3 is TGTGCCTGGAGGCCCGTTGGAGGTGGCTACACCTTC.

The chain carries TRBV30 and TRBJ1-5; 8 nucleotides align to TRBD1. From germline, CDR1 is GTSNPN and CDR2 SVGIG (reference sequence). Trimming removed 4 bases from V and 0 bases from J; junction bases left unmatched: 2. The CDR3 sequence is 14 residues long. Written as DNA, the CDR3 is TGTGCCTGGAAACAGGGGGGTAGCAATCAGCCCCAGCATTTT. Translating it yields CAWKQGGSNQPQHF.

This chain uses TRBV27 with TRBJ1-1, with D uncertain. Trimming stripped 0 bases from V and 12 bases from J, with 17 bases between. CDR1 MNHEY and CDR2 SMNVEV come from the germline V gene (reference sequence). The length of the CDR3 is 14 residues. Here the CDR3 reads CASSLSPWAIRSFF. The DNA for the CDR3 is TGTGCCAGCAGTTTATCCCCCTGGGCCATCCGGTCTTTCTTT.

This clone was seen only a few times. The V and J genes are TRBV18 and TRBJ1-3; no reliable D call. Trimming took 6 bases from V and 0 from J, leaving 6 bases between them. CDR3 length: 13 residues. CDR1 KGHSH and CDR2 LQKENI come from the germline V gene. CDR3 nucleotides: TGTGCCAGCTCGCTAATCTCTGGAAACACCATATATTTT. This encodes CASSLISGNTIYF.

This clone has only a few counts. V gene TRBV27 combines with J gene TRBJ2-2, with 7 bases matching TRBD1. After removal of 6 bases from V and 0 bases from J, the junction contained 1 base not matched to a gene. The CDR3 has 14 residues. Germline V lookup: CDR1 MNHEY, CDR2 SMNVEV (reference sequence). The CDR3 sequence is CASRGQANTGELFF. The DNA for the CDR3 is TGTGCCAGCAGAGGACAGGCGAACACCGGGGAGCTGTTTTTT.